This TCR beta chain was found in a study of shared clonotypes between healthy human individuals. CD45RO negativity and positive selection for CCR7 defined naive CD8 cells, a population that excluded terminally differentiated effector memory CD45RA+ cells. Authors' data handling: Sequence data from immunoSEQ were junction-only and lacked quality scores; consequently, filtering differed. Libraries were prepared by immunoSEQ multiplex PCR; TCRdb keeps only in-frame clonotypes and omits some of them. Clone size and the V and J calls come from that table; the DNA yielded D and trimming. The repertoire has about 2.1 million clones, around 93% of them found once; the top ten carry less than 2%. Per the germline V gene, CDR1 is SGHTA and CDR2 is FQGTGA. The germline V and J ends were trimmed by 6 bases and 4 bases, with 6 bases remaining between them. This CDR3 contains 12 residues.

This clonotype was sampled from a man aged 18 to 30 in good health. Some clones in this sample may be carry-over from other donors' samples. Sequencing used naive CD8+ T cells from PBMCs. The rearrangement links TRBV7-3 to TRBJ2-2; D is uncertain. CDR3 in amino acids: CASSSGTGELFF. The CDR3 region has the DNA TGTGCCAGCAGTTCCGGCACCGGGGAGCTGTTTTTT.